This TCR beta chain was captured in a study of radiotherapy plus CTLA-4 blockade in lung cancer. Libraries were prepared by immunoSEQ multiplex PCR; TCRdb keeps only in-frame clonotypes and omits some of them. The sample holds around 40,000 clones, approximately 70% seen once. V lost 4 bases and J lost 1; bases outside the gene matches: 10. In germline, CDR1 is MNHNS, CDR2 SASEGT. This CDR3 is built from 18 residues. The chain joins TRBV6-1 to TRBJ1-5; 10 bases are a match to TRBD1. Sequences were derived from peripheral blood, sampled from a patient treated with radiotherapy plus ipilimumab. The TCR originated in a human donor with non-small cell lung cancer who had stable disease on radiotherapy plus ipilimumab. CDR3 in amino acids: CASSVSGQGHRSNQPQHF. CDR3 nucleotides: TGTGCCAGCAGTGTATCGGGACAGGGGCATAGAAGCAATCAGCCCCAGCATTTT.